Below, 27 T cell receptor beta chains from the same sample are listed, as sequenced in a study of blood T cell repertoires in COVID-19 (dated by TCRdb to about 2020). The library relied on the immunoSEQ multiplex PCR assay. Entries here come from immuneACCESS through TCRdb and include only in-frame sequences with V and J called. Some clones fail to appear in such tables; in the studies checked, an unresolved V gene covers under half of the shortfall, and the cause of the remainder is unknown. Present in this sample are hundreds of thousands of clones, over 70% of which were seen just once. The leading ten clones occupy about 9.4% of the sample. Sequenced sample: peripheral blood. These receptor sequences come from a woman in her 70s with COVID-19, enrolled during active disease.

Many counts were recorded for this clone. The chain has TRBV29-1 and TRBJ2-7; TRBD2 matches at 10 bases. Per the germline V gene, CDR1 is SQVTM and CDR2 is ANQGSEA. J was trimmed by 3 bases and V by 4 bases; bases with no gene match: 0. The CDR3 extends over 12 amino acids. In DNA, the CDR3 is TGCAGCGTTGGGACTAGCGGCTACGAGCAGTACTTC. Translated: CSVGTSGYEQYF.

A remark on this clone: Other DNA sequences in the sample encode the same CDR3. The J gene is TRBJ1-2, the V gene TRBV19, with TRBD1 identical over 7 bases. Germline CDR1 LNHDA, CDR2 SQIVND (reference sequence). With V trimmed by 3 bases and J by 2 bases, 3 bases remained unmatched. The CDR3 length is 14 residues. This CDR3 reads CASSIGQANYGYTF. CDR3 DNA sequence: TGTGCCAGTAGTATCGGACAGGCGAACTATGGCTACACCTTC.

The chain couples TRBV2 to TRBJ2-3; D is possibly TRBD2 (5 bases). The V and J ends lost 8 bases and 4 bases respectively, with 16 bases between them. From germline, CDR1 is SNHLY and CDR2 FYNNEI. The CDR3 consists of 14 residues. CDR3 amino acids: CASGSGKTADTQYF. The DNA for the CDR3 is TGTGCCAGCGGTTCGGGGAAAACAGCAGATACGCAGTATTTT.

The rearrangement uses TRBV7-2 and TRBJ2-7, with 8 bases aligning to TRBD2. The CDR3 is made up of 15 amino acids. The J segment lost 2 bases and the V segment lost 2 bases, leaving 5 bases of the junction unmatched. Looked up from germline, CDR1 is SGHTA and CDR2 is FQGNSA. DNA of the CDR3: TGTGCCAGCAGCTTACTGCCGGGAGGGCCCTACGAGCAGTACTTC. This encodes CASSLLPGGPYEQYF.

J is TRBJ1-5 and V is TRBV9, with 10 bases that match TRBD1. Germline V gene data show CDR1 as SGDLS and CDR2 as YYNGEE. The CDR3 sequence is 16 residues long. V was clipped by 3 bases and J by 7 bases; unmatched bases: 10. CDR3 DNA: TGTGCCAGCAGCGCAGATCCCGGGACAGGGGTCCAGCCCCAGCATTTT. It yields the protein CASSADPGTGVQPQHF.

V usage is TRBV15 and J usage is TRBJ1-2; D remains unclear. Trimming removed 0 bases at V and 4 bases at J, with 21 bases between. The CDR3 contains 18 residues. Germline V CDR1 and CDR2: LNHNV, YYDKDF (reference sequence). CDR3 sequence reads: CATSRDVAGIVVSYGYTF. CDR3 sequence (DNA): TGTGCCACCAGCAGAGATGTGGCAGGCATAGTGGTTTCCTATGGCTACACCTTC.

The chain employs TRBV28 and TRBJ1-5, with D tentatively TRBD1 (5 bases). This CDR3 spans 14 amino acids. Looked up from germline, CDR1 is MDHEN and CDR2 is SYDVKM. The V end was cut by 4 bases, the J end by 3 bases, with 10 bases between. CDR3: CASSSQGNNQPQHF. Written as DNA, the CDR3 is TGTGCCAGCAGTTCCCAGGGAAACAATCAGCCCCAGCATTTT.

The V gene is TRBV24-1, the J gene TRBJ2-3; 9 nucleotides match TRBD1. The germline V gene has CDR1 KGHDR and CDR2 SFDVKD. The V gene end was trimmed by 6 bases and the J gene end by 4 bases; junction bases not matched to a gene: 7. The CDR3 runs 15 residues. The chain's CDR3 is CATSPYRGRPDTQYF. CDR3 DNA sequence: TGTGCCACCAGTCCGTACAGGGGGCGCCCAGATACGCAGTATTTT.

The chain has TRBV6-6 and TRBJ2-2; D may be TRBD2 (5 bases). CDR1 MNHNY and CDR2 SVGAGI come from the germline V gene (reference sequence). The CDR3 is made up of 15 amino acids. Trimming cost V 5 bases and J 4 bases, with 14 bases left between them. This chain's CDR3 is CASSPGLPGTGELFF. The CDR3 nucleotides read TGTGCCAGCAGTCCCGGACTCCCTGGCACCGGGGAGCTGTTTTTT.

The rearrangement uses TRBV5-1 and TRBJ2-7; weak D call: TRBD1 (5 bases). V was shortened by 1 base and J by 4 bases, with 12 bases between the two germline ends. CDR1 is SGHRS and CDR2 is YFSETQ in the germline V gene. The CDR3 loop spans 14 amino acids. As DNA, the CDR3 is TGCGCCAGCAGCTTGATGCAGGGCAGGTACGAGCAGTACTTC. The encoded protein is CASSLMQGRYEQYF.

CDR3 sequence: CATSDPGGVRGTDTQYF. The CDR3 region has the DNA TGTGCCACCAGTGATCCGGGGGGTGTTCGGGGCACAGATACGCAGTATTTT. V usage is TRBV24-1 and J usage is TRBJ2-3, with TRBD2 matching over 7 bases. CDR1 is KGHDR, CDR2 SFDVKD, per germline. J lost 1 base, V lost 3 bases, and 9 bases had no gene match. The CDR3 runs 17 residues.

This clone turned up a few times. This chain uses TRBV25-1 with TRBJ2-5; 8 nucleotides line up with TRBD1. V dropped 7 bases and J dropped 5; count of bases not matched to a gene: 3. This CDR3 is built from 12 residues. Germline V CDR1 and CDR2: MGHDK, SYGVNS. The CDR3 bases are TGTGCCAGCAAGGACAGGGCTGAGACCCAGTACTTC. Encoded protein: CASKDRAETQYF.

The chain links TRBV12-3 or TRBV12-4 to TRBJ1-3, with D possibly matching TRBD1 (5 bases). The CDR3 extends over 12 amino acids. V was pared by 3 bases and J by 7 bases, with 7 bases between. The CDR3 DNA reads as TGTGCCAGCAGTTTTGGGGGGAACACCATATATTTT. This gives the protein CASSFGGNTIYF.

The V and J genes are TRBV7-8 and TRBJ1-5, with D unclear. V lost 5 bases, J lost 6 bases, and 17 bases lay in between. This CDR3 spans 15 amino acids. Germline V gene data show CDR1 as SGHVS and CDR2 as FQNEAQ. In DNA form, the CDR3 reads TGTGCCAGCAGCCAGGTTACAGTGGTGGGTCAGCCCCAGCATTTT. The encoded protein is CASSQVTVVGQPQHF. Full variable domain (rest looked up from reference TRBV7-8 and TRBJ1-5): GAGVSQSPRYKVAKRGQDVALRCDPISGHVSLFWYQQALGQGPEFLTYFQNEAQLDKSGLPSDRFFAERPEGSVSTLKIQRTQQEDSAVYLCASSQVTVVGQPQHFGDGTRLSIL.

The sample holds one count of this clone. In DNA form, the CDR3 reads TGTGCCAGCAGCTTAACAGGGAAAGAGACCCAGTACTTC. Residues: CASSLTGKETQYF. V and J are TRBV11-3 and TRBJ2-5; tentative D call: TRBD1 (6 bases). The CDR3 spans 13 residues. From germline, CDR1 is SGHNT and CDR2 YENEEA. The V and J ends lost 2 bases and 3 bases respectively, with 7 bases between them.

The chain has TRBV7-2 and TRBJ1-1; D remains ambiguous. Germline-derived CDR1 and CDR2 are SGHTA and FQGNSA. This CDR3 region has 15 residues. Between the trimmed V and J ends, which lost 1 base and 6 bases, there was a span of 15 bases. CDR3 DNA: TGTGCCAGCAGCTTAGAATGGACTTTCGTTGCTGAAGCTTTCTTT. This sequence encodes CASSLEWTFVAEAFF.

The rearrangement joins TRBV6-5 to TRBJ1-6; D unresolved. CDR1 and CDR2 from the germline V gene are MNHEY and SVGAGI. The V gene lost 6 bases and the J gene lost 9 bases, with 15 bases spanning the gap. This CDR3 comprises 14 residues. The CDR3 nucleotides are TGTGCCAGCAGCTCTAACCGGGGTTCTTCACCCCTCCACTTT. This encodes CASSSNRGSSPLHF.

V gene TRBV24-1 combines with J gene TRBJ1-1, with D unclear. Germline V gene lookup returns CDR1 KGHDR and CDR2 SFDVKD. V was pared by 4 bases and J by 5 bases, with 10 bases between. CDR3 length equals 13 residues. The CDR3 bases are TGTGCCACCAGTGACAGTCCTTGGACTGAAGCTTTCTTT. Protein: CATSDSPWTEAFF.

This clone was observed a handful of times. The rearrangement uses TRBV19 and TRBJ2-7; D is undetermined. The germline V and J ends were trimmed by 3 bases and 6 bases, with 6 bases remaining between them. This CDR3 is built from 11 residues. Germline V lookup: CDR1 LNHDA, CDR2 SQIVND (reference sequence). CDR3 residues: CASSISGEQYF. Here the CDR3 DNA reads TGTGCCAGTAGTATCTCCGGCGAGCAGTACTTC.

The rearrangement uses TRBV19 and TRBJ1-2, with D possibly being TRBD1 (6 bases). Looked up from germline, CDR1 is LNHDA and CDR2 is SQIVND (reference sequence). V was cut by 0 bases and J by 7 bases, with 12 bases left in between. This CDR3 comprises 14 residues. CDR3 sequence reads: CASSIDRGRAGYTF. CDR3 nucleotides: TGTGCCAGTAGTATAGACAGGGGACGGGCTGGCTACACCTTC.

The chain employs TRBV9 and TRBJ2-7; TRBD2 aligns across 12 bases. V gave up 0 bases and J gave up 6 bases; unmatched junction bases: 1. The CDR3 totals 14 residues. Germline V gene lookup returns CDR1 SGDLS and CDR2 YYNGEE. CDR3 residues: CASSVGGLAGEQYF. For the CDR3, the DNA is TGTGCCAGCAGCGTAGGGGGACTAGCGGGCGAGCAGTACTTC.

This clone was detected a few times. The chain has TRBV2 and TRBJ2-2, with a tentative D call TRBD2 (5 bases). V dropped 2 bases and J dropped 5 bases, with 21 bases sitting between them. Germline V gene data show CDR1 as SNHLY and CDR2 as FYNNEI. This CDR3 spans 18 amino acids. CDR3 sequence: CASSEPTGVTTGTGELFF. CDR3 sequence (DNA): TGTGCCAGCAGTGAACCGACCGGGGTTACTACGGGGACCGGGGAGCTGTTTTTT. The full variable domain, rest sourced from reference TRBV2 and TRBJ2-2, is EPEVTQTPSHQVTQMGQEVILRCVPISNHLYFYWYRQILGQKVEFLVSFYNNEISEKSEIFDDQFSVERPDGSNFTLKIRSTKLEDSAMYFCASSEPTGVTTGTGELFFGEGSRLTVL.

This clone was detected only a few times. The CDR3 DNA is TGCGCCAGCAGCTTGGAGAGGGAGGGCTACACCTTC. Translating gives CASSLEREGYTF. The J gene is TRBJ1-2, the V gene TRBV5-1; no firm D call. The germline V gene has CDR1 SGHRS and CDR2 YFSETQ. The CDR3 consists of 12 residues. Trimming stripped 0 bases from V and 8 bases from J, with 8 bases between.

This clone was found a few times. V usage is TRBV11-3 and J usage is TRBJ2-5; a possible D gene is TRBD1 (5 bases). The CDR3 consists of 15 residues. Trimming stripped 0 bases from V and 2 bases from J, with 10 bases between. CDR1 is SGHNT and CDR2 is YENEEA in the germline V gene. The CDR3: CASSLDQTVQETQYF. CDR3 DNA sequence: TGTGCCAGCAGCTTAGATCAGACAGTACAAGAGACCCAGTACTTC.

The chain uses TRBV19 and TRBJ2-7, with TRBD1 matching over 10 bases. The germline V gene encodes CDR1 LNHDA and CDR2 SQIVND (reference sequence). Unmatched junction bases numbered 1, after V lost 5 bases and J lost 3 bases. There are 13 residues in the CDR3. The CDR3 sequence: CASSGTGDYEQYF. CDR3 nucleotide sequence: TGTGCCAGTAGTGGGACAGGGGACTACGAGCAGTACTTC.

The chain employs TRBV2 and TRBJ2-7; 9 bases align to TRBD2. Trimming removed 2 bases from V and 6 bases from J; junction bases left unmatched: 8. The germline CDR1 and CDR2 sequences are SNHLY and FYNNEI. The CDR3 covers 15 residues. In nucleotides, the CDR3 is TGTGCCAGCAGTGAAAATCAAGCGGGAGGCACCGAGCAGTACTTC. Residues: CASSENQAGGTEQYF.

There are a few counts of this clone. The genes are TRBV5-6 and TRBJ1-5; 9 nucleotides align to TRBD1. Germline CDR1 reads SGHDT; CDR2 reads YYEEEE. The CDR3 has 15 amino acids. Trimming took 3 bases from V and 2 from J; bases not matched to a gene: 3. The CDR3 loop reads CASSSRTGGNQPQHF. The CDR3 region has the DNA TGTGCCAGCAGCTCGAGGACAGGGGGCAATCAGCCCCAGCATTTT.